This T cell receptor (beta chain) was documented in a study of blood T cells in healthy people across ages. Notes on the study in general: Unknown donor CMV status possibly confounded expanded clonotype changes.

Trimming shortened V by 0 bases and J by 0 bases, and 12 bases separated the two germline ends. The CDR3 loop spans 17 amino acids. From germline, CDR1 is DFQATT and CDR2 SNEGSKA (reference sequence). The donors, all healthy, were Caucasians living in Russia, aged 6 to 90. Of note for this clonotype: The antigen remains unidentified.

Through a sample-barcoded 5' primer and a J-beta primer mix, a second PCR was run for roughly 6 to 11 cycles. TCRdb passed the 5' RACE reads through MiXCR, listing each CDR3 protein once. The sample contains about 1.8 million distinct CDR3 sequences, roughly 50% of which appear only once. Sequenced: blood. The chain combines TRBV20-1 with TRBJ2-6; tentatively, D is TRBD1 or TRBD2 (5 bases each). This TCR was sampled from a woman aged 40-49 years in good health. CDR3 coding DNA: TGCAGTGCTAGAGAGGGGGAACAGTTCTCTGGGGCCAACGTCCTGACTTTC. Translating gives CSAREGEQFSGANVLTF.